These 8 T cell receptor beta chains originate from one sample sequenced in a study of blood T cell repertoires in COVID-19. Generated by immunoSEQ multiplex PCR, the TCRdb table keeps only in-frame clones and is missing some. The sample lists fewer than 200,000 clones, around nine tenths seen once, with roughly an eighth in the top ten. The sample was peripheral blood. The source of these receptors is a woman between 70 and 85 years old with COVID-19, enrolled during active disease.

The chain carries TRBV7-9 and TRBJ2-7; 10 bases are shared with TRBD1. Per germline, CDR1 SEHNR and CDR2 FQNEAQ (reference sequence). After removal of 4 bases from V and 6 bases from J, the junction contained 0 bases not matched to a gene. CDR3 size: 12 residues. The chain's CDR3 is CASSWDRGEQYF. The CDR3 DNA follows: TGTGCCAGCAGCTGGGACAGGGGCGAGCAGTACTTC. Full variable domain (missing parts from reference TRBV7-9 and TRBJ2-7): DTGVSQNPRHKITKRGQNVTFRCDPISEHNRLYWYRQTLGQGPEFLTYFQNEAQLEKSRLLSDRFSAERPKGSFSTLEIQRTEQGDSAMYLCASSWDRGEQYFGPGTRLTVT.

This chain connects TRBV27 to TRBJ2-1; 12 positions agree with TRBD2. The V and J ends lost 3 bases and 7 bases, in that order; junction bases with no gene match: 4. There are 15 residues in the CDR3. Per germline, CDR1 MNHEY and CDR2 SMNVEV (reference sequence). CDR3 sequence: CASSFLGLAGNEQFF. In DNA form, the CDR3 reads TGTGCCAGCAGTTTCCTAGGACTAGCGGGAAATGAGCAGTTCTTC.

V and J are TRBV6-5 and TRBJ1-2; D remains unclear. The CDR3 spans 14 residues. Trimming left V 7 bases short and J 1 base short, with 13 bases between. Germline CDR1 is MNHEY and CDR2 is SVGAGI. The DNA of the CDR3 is TGTGCCAGCACCCCGACGGAGATTAACTATGGCTACACCTTC. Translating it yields CASTPTEINYGYTF.

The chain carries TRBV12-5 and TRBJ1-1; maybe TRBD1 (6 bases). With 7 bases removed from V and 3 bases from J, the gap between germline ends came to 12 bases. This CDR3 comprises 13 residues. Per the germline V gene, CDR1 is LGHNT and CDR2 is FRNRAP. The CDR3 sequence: CASAPQGHTEAFF. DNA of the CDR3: TGTGCTAGTGCCCCACAGGGCCACACTGAAGCTTTCTTT.

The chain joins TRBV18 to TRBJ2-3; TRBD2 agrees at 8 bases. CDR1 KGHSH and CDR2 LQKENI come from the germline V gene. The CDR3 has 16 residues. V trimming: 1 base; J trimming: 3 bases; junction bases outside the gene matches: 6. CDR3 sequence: CASSPLPAGATDTQYF. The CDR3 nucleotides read TGTGCCAGCTCACCACTTCCAGCGGGAGCTACAGATACGCAGTATTTT.

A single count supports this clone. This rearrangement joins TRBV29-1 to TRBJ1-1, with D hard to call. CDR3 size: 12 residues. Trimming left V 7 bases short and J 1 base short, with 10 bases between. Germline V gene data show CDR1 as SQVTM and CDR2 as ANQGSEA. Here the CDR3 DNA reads TGCAGCGCCGTATCGGGGAACACTGAAGCTTTCTTT. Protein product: CSAVSGNTEAFF.

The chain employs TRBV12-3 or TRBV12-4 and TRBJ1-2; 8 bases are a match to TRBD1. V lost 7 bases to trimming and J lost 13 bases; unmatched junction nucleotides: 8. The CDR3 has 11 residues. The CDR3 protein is CASKDTGGSTF. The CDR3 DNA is TGTGCCAGCAAAGATACAGGGGGTTCCACCTTC.

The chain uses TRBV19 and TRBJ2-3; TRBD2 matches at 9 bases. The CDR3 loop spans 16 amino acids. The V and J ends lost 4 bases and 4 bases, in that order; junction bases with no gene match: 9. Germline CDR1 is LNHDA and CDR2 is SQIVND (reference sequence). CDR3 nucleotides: TGTGCCAGTAGTAGAGTAGCGGGAGTTGTCGCAGATACGCAGTATTTT. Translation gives CASSRVAGVVADTQYF.